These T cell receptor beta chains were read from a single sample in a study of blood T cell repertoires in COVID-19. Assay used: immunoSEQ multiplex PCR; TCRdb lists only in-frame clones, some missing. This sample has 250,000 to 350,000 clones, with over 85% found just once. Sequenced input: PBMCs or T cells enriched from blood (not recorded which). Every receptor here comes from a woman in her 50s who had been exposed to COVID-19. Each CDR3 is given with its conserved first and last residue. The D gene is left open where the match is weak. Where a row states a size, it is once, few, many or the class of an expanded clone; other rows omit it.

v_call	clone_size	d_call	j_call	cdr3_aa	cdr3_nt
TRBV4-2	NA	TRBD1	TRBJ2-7	CASQPGTEVYEQYF	TGTGCCAGTCAGCCCGGGACAGAGGTTTACGAGCAGTACTTC
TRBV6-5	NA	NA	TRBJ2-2	CASSYGRASTGELFF	TGTGCCAGCAGTTACGGCAGGGCGAGCACCGGGGAGCTGTTTTTT
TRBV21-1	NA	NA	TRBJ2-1	CASTKPGSDNEQFF	TGTGCCAGCACTAAGCCGGGATCAGACAATGAGCAGTTCTTC
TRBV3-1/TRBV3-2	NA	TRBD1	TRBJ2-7	CASSLRDRGREQYF	TGTGCCAGCAGTCTCCGGGACAGGGGGCGCGAGCAGTACTTC
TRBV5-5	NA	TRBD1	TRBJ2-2	CASGKQGGNTGELFF	TGTGCCAGCGGCAAACAGGGGGGTAACACCGGGGAGCTGTTTTTT
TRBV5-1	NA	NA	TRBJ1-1	CASSFLGPEGETTEAFF	TGCGCCAGCAGCTTCTTAGGGCCTGAGGGTGAAACAACTGAAGCTTTCTTT
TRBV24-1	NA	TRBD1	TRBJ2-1	CATSDPRTGTGNEQFF	TGTGCCACCAGTGATCCCCGGACAGGGACCGGCAATGAGCAGTTCTTC
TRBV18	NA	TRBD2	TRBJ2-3	CASSPGLAGVLGTDTQYF	TGTGCCAGCTCCCCGGGACTAGCGGGGGTTCTGGGCACAGATACGCAGTATTTT
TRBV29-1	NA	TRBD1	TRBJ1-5	CSARDSPNQPQHF	TGCAGCGCCCGGGACAGCCCCAATCAGCCCCAGCATTTT
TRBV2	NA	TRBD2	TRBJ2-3	CASRADLAGGTDTQYF	TGTGCCAGCAGGGCGGACCTAGCGGGGGGCACAGATACGCAGTATTTT
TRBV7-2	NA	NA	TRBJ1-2	CASSLSYGYTF	TGTGCCAGCAGCTTATCGTATGGCTACACCTTC
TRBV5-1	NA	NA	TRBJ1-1	CASSFERTAMNTEAFF	TGCGCCAGCAGCTTTGAACGGACAGCCATGAACACTGAAGCTTTCTTT
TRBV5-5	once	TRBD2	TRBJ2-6	CASSSGLAGVLSGANVLTF	TGTGCCAGCAGCTCGGGACTAGCGGGGGTGCTCTCTGGGGCCAACGTCCTGACTTTC
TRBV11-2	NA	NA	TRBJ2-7	CASRPGDLGQSSYEQYF	TGTGCCAGCAGACCGGGAGACCTGGGACAGAGCTCCTACGAGCAGTACTTC
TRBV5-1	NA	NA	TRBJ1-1	CASSFIPTDITEAFF	TGCGCCAGCAGCTTTATACCGACAGACATCACTGAAGCTTTCTTT
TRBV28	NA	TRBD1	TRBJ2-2	CASRTVDRVFTGELFF	TGTGCCAGCAGGACCGTCGACAGGGTATTCACCGGGGAGCTGTTTTTT
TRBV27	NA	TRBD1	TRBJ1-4	CASSSTGNFEKLFF	TGTGCCAGCAGTTCGACAGGGAATTTCGAAAAACTGTTTTTT
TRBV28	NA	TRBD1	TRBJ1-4	CASSPRARGVREKLFF	TGTGCCAGCAGTCCTCGAGCCAGGGGGGTACGAGAAAAACTGTTTTTT
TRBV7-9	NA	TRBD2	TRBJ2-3	CASSFSAGGPLSTDTQYF	TGTGCCAGCAGCTTCTCCGCGGGGGGGCCACTATCCACAGATACGCAGTATTTT
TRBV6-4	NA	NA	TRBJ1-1	CATSLSPGNTEAFF	TGTGCCACCTCGTTATCCCCGGGGAACACTGAAGCTTTCTTT
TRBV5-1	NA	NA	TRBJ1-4	CASSLRPGGAFEKLFF	TGCGCCAGCAGCTTGCGACCGGGGGGCGCTTTTGAAAAACTGTTTTTT
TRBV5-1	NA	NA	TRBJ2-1	CASSLVSGWDNEQFF	TGCGCCAGCAGCTTGGTGTCAGGGTGGGACAATGAGCAGTTCTTC
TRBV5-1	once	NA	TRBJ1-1	CASSSPRDKNTEAFF	TGCGCCAGCAGCTCGCCCCGGGACAAGAACACTGAAGCTTTCTTT
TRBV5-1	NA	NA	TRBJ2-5	CASSLGTPQETQYF	TGCGCCAGCAGCCTGGGGACTCCGCAAGAGACCCAGTACTTC
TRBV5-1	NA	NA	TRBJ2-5	CASSTQETQYF	TGCGCCAGCAGCACTCAAGAGACCCAGTACTTC
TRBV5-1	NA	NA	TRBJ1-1	CASSSRPSGVMNTEAFF	TGCGCCAGCAGCTCTCGTCCCTCGGGGGTCATGAACACTGAAGCTTTCTTT
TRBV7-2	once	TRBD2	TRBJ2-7	CASSLVPPSGGAYEQYF	TGTGCCAGCAGCTTAGTCCCCCCTAGCGGGGGGGCCTACGAGCAGTACTTC
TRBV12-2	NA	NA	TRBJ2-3	CASRTGLGRTDTQYF	TGTGCAAGTCGCACGGGACTCGGTCGCACAGATACGCAGTATTTT
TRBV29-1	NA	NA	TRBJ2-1	CSVERGWSYNEQFF	TGCAGCGTTGAACGAGGATGGTCCTACAATGAGCAGTTCTTC
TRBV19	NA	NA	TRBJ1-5	CASSMRDSNQPQHF	TGTGCCAGTAGTATGCGGGACAGCAATCAGCCCCAGCATTTT
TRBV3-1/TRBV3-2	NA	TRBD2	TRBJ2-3	CASSQRGGGTDTQYF	TGTGCCAGCAGCCAGCGCGGGGGTGGCACAGATACGCAGTATTTT
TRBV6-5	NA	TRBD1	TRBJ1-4	CASSKNRGNGEKLFF	TGTGCCAGCAGTAAGAACAGGGGGAACGGTGAAAAACTGTTTTTT
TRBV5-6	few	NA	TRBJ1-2	CASSFNRVSGYTF	TGTGCCAGCAGCTTTAACAGGGTCTCTGGCTACACCTTC
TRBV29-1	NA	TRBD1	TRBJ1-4	CSVERGQGYEEKLFF	TGCAGCGTCGAGCGGGGACAGGGGTACGAAGAAAAACTGTTTTTT
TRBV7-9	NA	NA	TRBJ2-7	CASSFTQGFHEQYF	TGTGCCAGCAGCTTCACTCAGGGATTCCACGAGCAGTACTTC
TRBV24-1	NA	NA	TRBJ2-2	CATSPRYSNTGELFF	TGTGCCACCAGTCCCCGTTATTCGAACACCGGGGAGCTGTTTTTT
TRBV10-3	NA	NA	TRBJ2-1	CAISAVTGSSYNEQFF	TGTGCCATCAGTGCGGTTACGGGGAGCTCCTACAATGAGCAGTTCTTC
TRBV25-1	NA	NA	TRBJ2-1	CASLPRGGYNEQFF	TGTGCCAGCCTCCCGCGGGGTGGCTACAATGAGCAGTTCTTC
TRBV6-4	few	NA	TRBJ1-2	CASSDSPGTGYGYTF	TGTGCCAGCAGTGACTCGCCGGGGACTGGTTATGGCTACACCTTC
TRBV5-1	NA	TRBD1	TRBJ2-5	CASSLGQGVSETQYF	TGCGCCAGCAGCTTAGGACAGGGGGTCTCAGAGACCCAGTACTTC
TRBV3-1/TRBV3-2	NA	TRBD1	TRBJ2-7	CASSQEGQGASEQYF	TGTGCCAGCAGCCAAGAGGGTCAGGGGGCCTCCGAGCAGTACTTC
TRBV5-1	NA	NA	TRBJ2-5	CASSLAVGETQYF	TGCGCCAGCAGCTTGGCCGTGGGCGAGACCCAGTACTTC
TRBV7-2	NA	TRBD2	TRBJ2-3	CASSVGLAVDTQYF	TGTGCCAGCAGCGTGGGACTAGCGGTAGATACGCAGTATTTT
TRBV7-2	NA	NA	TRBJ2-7	CASSFGVLTNYEQYF	TGTGCCAGCAGCTTCGGGGTACTAACGAACTACGAGCAGTACTTC
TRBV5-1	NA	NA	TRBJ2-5	CASSLGSSTAAPMETQYF	TGCGCCAGCAGCTTGGGGAGTTCCACAGCGGCCCCGATGGAGACCCAGTACTTC
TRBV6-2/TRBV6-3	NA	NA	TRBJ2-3	CASSYSTGNTDTQYF	TGTGCCAGCAGTTACAGCACAGGGAACACAGATACGCAGTATTTT
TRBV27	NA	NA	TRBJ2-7	CASSPLIGAYEQYF	TGTGCCAGCAGCCCGCTTATAGGGGCCTACGAGCAGTACTTC
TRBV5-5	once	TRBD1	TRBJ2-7	CASSRALGQQARQYF	TGTGCCAGCAGCCGAGCGCTGGGACAGCAGGCTAGGCAGTACTTC
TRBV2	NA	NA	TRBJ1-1	CASLRGGQGAFF	TGTGCCAGTCTTCGGGGGGGTCAAGGAGCTTTCTTT
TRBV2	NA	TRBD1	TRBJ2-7	CASSRQGAYEQYF	TGTGCCAGCAGCCGACAGGGGGCCTACGAGCAGTACTTC
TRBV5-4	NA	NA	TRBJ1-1	CASRSSQGMNTEAFF	TGTGCCAGCAGGTCCAGTCAGGGAATGAACACTGAAGCTTTCTTT
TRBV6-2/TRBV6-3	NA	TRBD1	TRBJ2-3	CASSYPKLGTASRSTDTQYF	TGTGCCAGCAGTTACCCTAAACTCGGGACAGCTTCTAGGAGCACAGATACGCAGTATTTT
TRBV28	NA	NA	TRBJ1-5	CASSLARDLSNQPQHF	TGTGCCAGCAGTTTGGCCAGGGATCTCAGCAATCAGCCCCAGCATTTT
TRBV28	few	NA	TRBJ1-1	CASMRSTEAFF	TGTGCCAGCATGAGGTCGACTGAAGCTTTCTTT